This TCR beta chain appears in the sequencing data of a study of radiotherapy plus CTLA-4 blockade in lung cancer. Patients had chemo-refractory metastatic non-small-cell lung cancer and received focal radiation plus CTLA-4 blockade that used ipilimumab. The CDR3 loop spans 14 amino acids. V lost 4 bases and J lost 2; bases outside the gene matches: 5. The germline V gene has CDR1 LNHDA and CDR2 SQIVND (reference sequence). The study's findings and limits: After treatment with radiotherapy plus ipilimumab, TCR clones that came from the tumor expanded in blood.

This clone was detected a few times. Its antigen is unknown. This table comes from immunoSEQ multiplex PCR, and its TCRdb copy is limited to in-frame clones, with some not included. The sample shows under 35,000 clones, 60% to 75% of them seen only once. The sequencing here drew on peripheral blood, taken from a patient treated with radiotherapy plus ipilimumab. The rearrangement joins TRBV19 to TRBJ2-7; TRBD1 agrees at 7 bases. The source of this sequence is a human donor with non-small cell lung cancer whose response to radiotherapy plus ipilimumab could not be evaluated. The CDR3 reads CASSKRTGTYEQYF. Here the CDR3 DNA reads TGTGCCAGTAGTAAACGGACAGGCACCTACGAGCAGTACTTC.